The 28 T cell receptor beta chains presented below share a single source sample, sequenced in a study of glioma-infiltrating T cells after dendritic cell vaccination. Measured with immunoSEQ multiplex PCR; TCRdb has only the in-frame clones, and not every one. This sample has more than 100,000 clones, with roughly 81% found just once. The sequencing used blood, collected before dendritic cell vaccination. These receptors were obtained from a human donor with glioblastoma.

The chain couples TRBV5-1 to TRBJ1-2; 8 nucleotides align to TRBD1. The CDR3 has 17 residues. J lost 4 bases, V lost 1 base, and 12 bases had no gene match. Germline CDR1 is SGHRS and CDR2 is YFSETQ. The CDR3 region has the DNA TGCGCCAGCAGCTTGTACACCCGAGGACAGGGCGGCTATGGCTACACCTTC. It codes for CASSLYTRGQGGYGYTF.

As regards this clone: Additional DNA sequences in this sample encode the identical CDR3. The chain carries TRBV30 and TRBJ2-5; D is perhaps TRBD2 (6 bases). CDR1 and CDR2 from the germline V gene are GTSNPN and SVGIG (reference sequence). The CDR3 contains 13 residues. V was trimmed by 7 bases and J by 5 bases, leaving 17 bases between them. The CDR3 here is CASTGRTQETQYF. CDR3 coding DNA: TGTGCCTCAACCGGGAGAACCCAGGAGACCCAGTACTTC.

About this clone itself: In the same sample, other DNA sequences code for this CDR3. This rearrangement joins TRBV5-1 to TRBJ1-2, with 8 bases lining up with TRBD1. Trimming removed 0 bases from V and 4 bases from J; junction bases left unmatched: 2. The CDR3 is 14 amino acids. Germline CDR1 is SGHRS and CDR2 is YFSETQ. The CDR3 region is CASSLGQGSYGYTF. The CDR3 region has the DNA TGCGCCAGCAGCTTGGGACAGGGGTCCTATGGCTACACCTTC.

V is TRBV23-1 and J is TRBJ1-5; possibly TRBD1 for D (5 bases). TRBV23-1 qualifies as an ORF whose function is uncertain. This CDR3 has 17 amino acids. V lost 4 bases, J lost 0 bases, and 16 bases lay in between. The CDR3 nucleotides read TGCGCCAGCAGTCGCGTAACAGGACGTTATAGCAATCAGCCCCAGCATTTT. Its translation: CASSRVTGRYSNQPQHF.

The chain employs TRBV19 and TRBJ2-2; 7 nucleotides align to TRBD1. Unmatched junction bases numbered 10, after V lost 9 bases and J lost 6 bases. This CDR3 is built from 14 residues. The germline CDR1 and CDR2 sequences are LNHDA and SQIVND (reference sequence). The CDR3 DNA sequence: TGTGCCAGCCTGAAGACAGGGACCGCCGGGGAGCTGTTTTTT. Its protein is CASLKTGTAGELFF. The whole variable domain, filled in from reference TRBV19 and TRBJ2-2, reads DGGITQSPKYLFRKEGQNVTLSCEQNLNHDAMYWYRQDPGQGLRLIYYSQIVNDFQKGDIAEGYSVSREKKESFPLTVTSAQKNPTAFYLCASLKTGTAGELFFGEGSRLTVL.

The count of this clone is one. The chain uses TRBV14 and TRBJ2-7; 7 positions match TRBD2. Germline trimming cut 5 bases from V and 6 bases from J; bases unmatched to any gene: 7. There are 13 residues in the CDR3. Germline CDR1 SGHDN, CDR2 FVKESK. In nucleotides, the CDR3 is TGTGCCAGCAGCTTCAGACTAGCAGGCGAGCAGTACTTC. Its translation: CASSFRLAGEQYF.

This clone has only one observation. At the DNA level, this CDR3 is encoded by other sequences in the same sample as well. The chain carries TRBV6-1 and TRBJ1-4; no clear D gene. With 3 bases removed from V and 8 bases from J, the gap between germline ends came to 10 bases. The CDR3 covers 13 residues. Germline CDR1 MNHNS, CDR2 SASEGT. Here the CDR3 reads CASSEVGREKLFF. The CDR3 DNA reads TGTGCCAGCAGTGAGGTAGGCAGGGAAAAACTGTTTTTT.

The rearrangement links TRBV11-2 to TRBJ2-4, with a tentative D call TRBD2 (6 bases). Germline CDR1 SGHAT, CDR2 FQNNGV. The CDR3 extends over 16 amino acids. V was pared by 5 bases and J by 6 bases, with 20 bases between. CDR3 DNA sequence: TGTGCCAGCAGCAGGGGACTCCTGGTTGGGGCAAACATTCAGTACTTC. Protein product: CASSRGLLVGANIQYF.

In nucleotides, the CDR3 is TGTGCCTGGGGGGGGGCTAGCGGCTTATTCACCGGGGAGCTGTTTTTT. This encodes CAWGGASGLFTGELFF. The J gene is TRBJ2-2, the V gene TRBV30; tentative D call: TRBD2 (7 bases). The CDR3 is 16 amino acids. V was pared by 5 bases and J by 4 bases, with 20 bases between. Per the germline V gene, CDR1 is GTSNPN and CDR2 is SVGIG (reference sequence).

This sequence joins TRBV11-3 and TRBJ2-1, with 7 positions matching TRBD1. Germline V gives CDR1 SGHNT, CDR2 YENEEA. The CDR3 is 17 amino acids. The trim removed 5 bases at V and 0 bases at J, leaving 10 bases unmatched. As DNA, the CDR3 is TGTGCCAGCAGCCCACAGACAGGGAAAAGCTCCTACAATGAGCAGTTCTTC. This sequence encodes CASSPQTGKSSYNEQFF.

This clone came up a few times. The genes are TRBV18 and TRBJ2-3, with 9 bases identical to TRBD2. The CDR3 runs 15 residues. The junction had 7 bases not matched to a gene; V was cut back by 3 bases and J by 6 bases. Germline assignment: CDR1 KGHSH and CDR2 LQKENI. The chain's CDR3 is CASSPLAGGRDTQYF. In DNA form, the CDR3 reads TGTGCCAGCTCACCCCTCGCGGGGGGGCGGGATACGCAGTATTTT.

The genes are TRBV7-6 and TRBJ1-6, with D possibly being TRBD1 (6 bases). This CDR3 has 14 amino acids. Trimming shortened V by 6 bases and J by 8 bases, and 14 bases separated the two germline ends. CDR1 and CDR2 from the germline V gene are SGHVS and FNYEAQ. CDR3 nucleotides: TGTGCCAGCAGTCCGGGCAGGGGAGATTCACCCCTCCACTTT. Its translation is CASSPGRGDSPLHF.

The chain combines TRBV7-9 with TRBJ2-5; D is uncertain. The CDR3 spans 11 residues. Germline lookup yields CDR1 SEHNR and CDR2 FQNEAQ (reference sequence). V lost 2 bases, J lost 5 bases, and 3 bases lay in between. The CDR3 coding sequence is TGTGCCAGCAGCTTACTTGAGACCCAGTACTTC. Its protein product is CASSLLETQYF. Using reference TRBV7-9 and TRBJ2-5 for the parts outside the CDR3, the full variable domain is DTGVSQNPRHKITKRGQNVTFRCDPISEHNRLYWYRQTLGQGPEFLTYFQNEAQLEKSRLLSDRFSAERPKGSFSTLEIQRTEQGDSAMYLCASSLLETQYFGPGTRLLVL.

The DNA of the CDR3 is TGTGCCAGCAGCTTAGCGCGGGAGGAGCTCGAGCTATACGAGCAGTACTTC. It yields the protein CASSLAREELELYEQYF. The V gene is TRBV7-2, the J gene TRBJ2-7; 8 nucleotides line up with TRBD2. Germline trimming cut 0 bases from V and 4 bases from J; bases unmatched to any gene: 11. This CDR3 has 17 amino acids. Germline loops: CDR1 SGHTA, CDR2 FQGNSA.

The chain links TRBV15 to TRBJ2-7; D is possibly TRBD1 (6 bases). The CDR3 sequence is 15 residues long. V was shortened by 4 bases and J by 4 bases, with 17 bases between the two germline ends. Germline V CDR1 and CDR2: LNHNV, YYDKDF (reference sequence). CDR3 in DNA: TGTGCCACCAGCACCACAGGGACACCTGTGTACGAGCAGTACTTC. Encoded protein: CATSTTGTPVYEQYF.

The rearrangement links TRBV7-6 to TRBJ1-4; D is ambiguous. Trimming pared 5 bases from V and 1 base from J, leaving 17 bases between. The CDR3 extends over 17 amino acids. From germline, CDR1 is SGHVS and CDR2 FNYEAQ. CDR3 sequence reads: CASSLRERVITNEKLFF. CDR3 in DNA: TGTGCCAGCAGCCTCCGAGAGCGGGTTATAACTAATGAAAAACTGTTTTTT.

The chain carries TRBV5-4 and TRBJ1-4; D gene unclear. The CDR3 is 15 amino acids. Trimming stripped 0 bases from V and 7 bases from J, with 13 bases between. Looked up from germline, CDR1 is SGHNT and CDR2 is YYREEE (reference sequence). CDR3 nucleotide sequence: TGTGCCAGCAGCTTGGAAGTTAGTGAGGGTGAAAAACTGTTTTTT. The encoded protein is CASSLEVSEGEKLFF. Based on the CDR3 plus reference TRBV5-4 and TRBJ1-4, the full variable domain is ETGVTQSPTHLIKTRGQQVTLRCSSQSGHNTVSWYQQALGQGPQFIFQYYREEENGRGNFPPRFSGLQFPNYSSELNVNALELDDSALYLCASSLEVSEGEKLFFGSGTQLSVL.

Here the CDR3 reads CASSWDRGLWSTEAFF. Here the CDR3 DNA reads TGTGCCAGCAGCTGGGACAGGGGGCTTTGGAGCACTGAAGCTTTCTTT. The chain uses TRBV11-2 and TRBJ1-1, with 12 bases fitting TRBD1. Germline values: CDR1 SGHAT, CDR2 FQNNGV. V trimming: 4 bases; J trimming: 4 bases; junction bases outside the gene matches: 7. The CDR3 loop spans 16 amino acids.

For this clone: At one end the junction does not follow the germline gene, possibly because of a read error. The V and J genes are TRBV7-9 and TRBJ2-7; 8 positions agree with TRBD1. The CDR3 has 14 residues. Looked up from germline, CDR1 is SEHNR and CDR2 is FQNEAQ (reference sequence). The CDR3 region is CAGSLGQAINEQYF. CDR3 bases: TGTGCCGGCAGCTTGGGACAGGCGATAAACGAGCAGTACTTC.

On this clone: A read error may account for a junction end that differs from germline. The chain joins TRBV7-7 to TRBJ2-5, with 10 positions matching TRBD2. Germline loops: CDR1 SSHAT, CDR2 FNYEAQ (reference sequence). The CDR3 totals 15 residues. CDR3 coding DNA: TGTGCTAGCAGCGAACAACTAGCGGGGTGGGAGACCCAGTACTTC. Protein sequence: CASSEQLAGWETQYF.

The CDR3 protein is CASSGGTSGVSASTDTQYF. The CDR3 DNA follows: TGTGCCAGCAGTGGTGGGACTAGCGGGGTTTCCGCTAGCACAGATACGCAGTATTTT. The chain combines TRBV2 with TRBJ2-3, with 13 bases aligning to TRBD2. The CDR3 totals 19 residues. V shed 4 bases and J 0 bases; nucleotides not matched to a gene: 10. The germline V gene has CDR1 SNHLY and CDR2 FYNNEI.

This rearrangement joins TRBV11-2 to TRBJ1-4; 9 positions agree with TRBD1. The CDR3 contains 14 residues. Germline CDR1 reads SGHAT; CDR2 reads FQNNGV. V lost 5 bases and J lost 6; bases outside the gene matches: 4. This CDR3 reads CASSLRDRDEKLFF. CDR3 nucleotide sequence: TGTGCCAGCAGCCTCCGGGACAGGGATGAAAAACTGTTTTTT.

V usage is TRBV5-4 and J usage is TRBJ1-1; D not resolved. The CDR3 is 13 residues long. Germline V lookup: CDR1 SGHNT, CDR2 YYREEE (reference sequence). V lost 2 bases, J lost 7 bases, and 12 bases lay in between. In DNA, the CDR3 is TGTGCCAGCAGCTTTTTCTACGACAATGAAGCTTTCTTT. It encodes CASSFFYDNEAFF.

The genes are TRBV5-1 and TRBJ2-1, with 11 bases matching TRBD2. Germline CDR1 reads SGHRS; CDR2 reads YFSETQ. V shed 4 bases and J 0 bases; nucleotides not matched to a gene: 9. This CDR3 is 18 amino acids long. CDR3 sequence reads: CASSPLAGGMSSYNEQFF. CDR3 in DNA: TGCGCCAGCAGCCCGCTAGCGGGGGGCATGAGCTCCTACAATGAGCAGTTCTTC.

This clone showed up just a few times. The chain joins TRBV9 to TRBJ2-3, with 9 bases identical to TRBD1. Trimming at V came to 2 bases and at J to 3 bases, leaving 7 bases not matched to a gene. The CDR3 has 16 residues. Germline values: CDR1 SGDLS, CDR2 YYNGEE. The CDR3 protein is CASSVNTGGWTDTQYF. DNA for the CDR3: TGTGCCAGCAGCGTCAATACAGGGGGCTGGACAGATACGCAGTATTTT.

This rearrangement joins TRBV21-1 to TRBJ1-6; the table's D call TRBD1 went unverified against the DNA. TRBV21-1 counts as a pseudogene. CDR3 length: 19 amino acids. The CDR3 region is CASSPGQGRRSSYNSPLHF. In DNA, the CDR3 is TGTGCCAGCAGCCCGGGCCAGGGCCGAAGGAGCTCCTATAATTCACCCCTCCACTTT.

This chain uses TRBV6-5 with TRBJ1-2; perhaps TRBD1 as D (5 bases). The CDR3 is 15 residues long. Between the trimmed V and J ends, which lost 1 base and 4 bases, there was a span of 13 bases. Germline CDR1 and CDR2: MNHEY and SVGAGI. The CDR3 loop is CASSYLGEGSYGYTF. CDR3 sequence (DNA): TGTGCCAGCAGTTACTTGGGGGAGGGGAGCTATGGCTACACCTTC.

The chain employs TRBV27 and TRBJ1-6; D unresolved. V lost 3 bases, J lost 4 bases, and 13 bases lay in between. The V gene's germline CDR1 is MNHEY and CDR2 SMNVEV (reference sequence). The CDR3 totals 16 residues. In DNA, the CDR3 is TGTGCCAGCAGTTTGGAGGCCAGGCGATATAATTCACCCCTCCACTTT. As protein: CASSLEARRYNSPLHF.